This TCR beta chain was found in a study of blood T cell repertoires in COVID-19. Study-wide background: Donors in the United States, Italy and Spain gave samples during acute or convalescent COVID-19. Sources were T cells, B-cell-depleted T cells, or PBMCs; the material itself was cDNA or gDNA.

V lost 4 bases to trimming and J lost 5 bases, with 12 bases between them. Germline V gene data show CDR1 as SGHDT and CDR2 as YYEEEE. The CDR3 totals 14 residues. How the authors handled the data: Amplification with reference gene primers provided the estimates of nucleated cell counts. Profiling relied on immunoSEQ multiplex PCR, and the TCRdb table lists in-frame clones only, not all of them. The V and J calls and clone size come from that table; D and trimming were worked out from the DNA. Altogether about 65,000 clones are present, 70% to 85% being singletons, with the ten largest covering about 38%.

V and J are TRBV5-6 and TRBJ2-2; no definite D call. This TCR derives from a human donor in a cohort sampled during active COVID-19. The sequencing input was peripheral blood. CDR3: CASSEGAGTGELFF. As DNA, the CDR3 is TGTGCCAGCAGCGAAGGAGCCGGGACCGGGGAGCTGTTTTTT.